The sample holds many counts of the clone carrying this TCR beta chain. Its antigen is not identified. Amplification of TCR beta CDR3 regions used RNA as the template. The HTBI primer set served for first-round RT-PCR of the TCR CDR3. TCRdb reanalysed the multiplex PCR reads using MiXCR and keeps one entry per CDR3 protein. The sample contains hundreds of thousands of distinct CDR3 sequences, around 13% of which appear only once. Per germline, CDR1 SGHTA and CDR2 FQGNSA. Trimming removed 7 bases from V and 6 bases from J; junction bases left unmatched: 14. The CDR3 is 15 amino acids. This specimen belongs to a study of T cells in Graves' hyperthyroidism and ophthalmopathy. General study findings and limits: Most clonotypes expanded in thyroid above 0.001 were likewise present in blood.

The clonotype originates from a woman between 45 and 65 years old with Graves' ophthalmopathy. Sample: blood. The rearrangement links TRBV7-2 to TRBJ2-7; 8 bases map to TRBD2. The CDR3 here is CASTLGPGGQVEQYF. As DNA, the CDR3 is TGTGCCAGCACCTTGGGTCCGGGAGGGCAGGTCGAGCAGTACTTC.